The TCR beta chain under discussion was sequenced for a study of patients and donors after allogeneic stem cell transplantation. A single record per CDR3 protein comes from TCRdb applying MiXCR to the RT-PCR reads. Of over 200,000 distinct CDR3 sequences in the sample, less than 50% are singletons; the top ten hold 11%. CDR3 length: 12 residues. The germline V gene has CDR1 SQVTM and CDR2 ANQGSEA. Sequenced input: blood, either unsorted or a sorted T cell fraction (not recorded which). The clonotype originates from a human donor who was either an allogeneic HSCT recipient or a stem cell or donor lymphocyte infusion donor (not recorded which). It is not recorded whose cells these are; they may come from a transplant donor. The chain links TRBV29-1 to TRBJ2-7; TRBD1 might be the D (7 bases). The CDR3 loop is CNRQGGRYEQYF. The CDR3 DNA reads TGCAACCGCCAGGGGGGAAGATACGAGCAGTACTTC.